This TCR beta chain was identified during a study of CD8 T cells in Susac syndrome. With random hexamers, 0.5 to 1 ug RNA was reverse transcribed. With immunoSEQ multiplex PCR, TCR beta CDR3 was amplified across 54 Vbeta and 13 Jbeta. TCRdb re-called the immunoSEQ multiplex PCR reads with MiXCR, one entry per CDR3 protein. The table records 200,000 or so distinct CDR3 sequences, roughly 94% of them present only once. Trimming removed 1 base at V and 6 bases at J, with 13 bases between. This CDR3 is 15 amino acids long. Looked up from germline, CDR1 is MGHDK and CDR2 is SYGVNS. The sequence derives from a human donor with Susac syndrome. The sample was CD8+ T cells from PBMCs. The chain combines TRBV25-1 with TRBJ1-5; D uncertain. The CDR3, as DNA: TGTGCCAGCAGTGAATTGGTTAGGTTCGGTCAGCCCCAGCATTTT. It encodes CASSELVRFGQPQHF.